This T cell receptor (beta chain) is from a study of blood T cell repertoires in COVID-19. Study-level background: Sites across the United States, Italy and Spain contributed samples from acute and convalescent COVID-19. Nucleic acid was either cDNA or gDNA, and it came from T cells, B-cell-depleted T cells, or PBMCs.

Repertoires were generated with immunoSEQ multiplex PCR, while TCRdb's copy carries only in-frame clones and drops some. This sample has roughly 300,000 clones, with 70% to 90% found just once. V lost 3 bases to trimming and J lost 4 bases, with 6 bases between them. The CDR3 contains 12 residues. CDR1 LNHDA and CDR2 SQIVND come from the germline V gene (reference sequence). Only a few counts were recorded for this clone. Across about two dozen US areas, participants ranged in age from about 18 to 90 years. The chain recombines TRBV19 with TRBJ1-1; D is uncertain. The sequenced material came from PBMCs or T cells enriched from blood (not recorded which). This TCR was recovered from a woman younger than 45 who had recovered from COVID-19. Here the CDR3 reads CASSMAATEAFF. The CDR3, as DNA: TGTGCCAGTAGTATGGCTGCCACTGAAGCTTTCTTT.